These 28 T cell receptor beta chains were all obtained from the same sample, sequenced in a study of OX40 agonist ivuxolimab in advanced cancers. Method: immunoSEQ multiplex PCR; TCRdb's copy keeps in-frame clones and lacks some. The table has about 58,000 clones, roughly 85% seen once. The sample in question was CD4+ or CD8+ T cells sorted from blood, obtained in a trial of the OX40 agonist ivuxolimab. These receptors all come from an adult with an advanced solid tumor such as melanoma, head and neck, liver or kidney cancer.

This clone was recorded once. In DNA form, the CDR3 reads TGTGCCAGCAGTTTACTAGCGGGAGAAGGGTACAATGAGCAGTTCTTC. It encodes CASSLLAGEGYNEQFF. V gene TRBV27 combines with J gene TRBJ2-1, with TRBD2 identical over 10 bases. CDR1 and CDR2 from the germline V gene are MNHEY and SMNVEV (reference sequence). Unmatched junction bases numbered 5, after V lost 2 bases and J lost 4 bases. CDR3 length: 16 amino acids.

This clone was counted a few times. The chain carries TRBV15 and TRBJ1-1; D might be TRBD1 (5 bases). The CDR3 sequence is 13 residues long. Per the germline V gene, CDR1 is LNHNV and CDR2 is YYDKDF (reference sequence). Deletions cut 8 bases from V and 5 bases from J, with 15 bases between. The chain's CDR3 is CATGEGGGTEAFF. The CDR3 nucleotides are TGTGCCACCGGGGAGGGCGGGGGGACTGAAGCTTTCTTT.

The J gene is TRBJ1-1, the V gene TRBV2, with D unclear. Per germline, CDR1 SNHLY and CDR2 FYNNEI. The CDR3 totals 11 residues. Trimming shortened V by 6 bases and J by 2 bases, and 4 bases separated the two germline ends. Written as DNA, the CDR3 is TGTGCCAGCAGATATAACACTGAAGCTTTCTTT. Protein sequence: CASRYNTEAFF.

The V call is TRBV21-1, the J call TRBJ2-1; no check of the table's D call, TRBD1, against the DNA was made. TRBV21-1 is a known pseudogene. There are 19 residues in the CDR3. CDR3 amino acids: CASSKVSGAKGNKAILWFF. CDR3 DNA sequence: TGTGCCAGCAGCAAAGTAAGTGGGGCCAAGGGAAATAAGGCAATTTTGTGGTTCTTC.

The chain carries TRBV6-5 and TRBJ1-5, with TRBD1 matching over 8 bases. Germline V gene data show CDR1 as MNHEY and CDR2 as SVGAGI. This CDR3 has 15 residues. V trimming: 6 bases; J trimming: 3 bases; junction bases outside the gene matches: 7. The CDR3 sequence: CASRLDRGVNQPQHF. For the CDR3, the DNA is TGTGCCAGCAGACTTGACAGGGGTGTCAATCAGCCCCAGCATTTT.

This clone has only one observation. The rearrangement joins TRBV5-1 to TRBJ1-2; D not resolved. The CDR3 contains 15 residues. The germline V gene encodes CDR1 SGHRS and CDR2 YFSETQ. The V gene lost 0 bases and the J gene lost 4 bases, with 13 bases spanning the gap. CDR3 sequence (DNA): TGCGCCAGCAGCTTGGAGGCGGCCTCGGGCTATGGCTACACCTTC. It translates to CASSLEAASGYGYTF.

A single count supports this clone. This chain joins TRBV28 and TRBJ2-7; D call uncertain. Germline CDR1 MDHEN, CDR2 SYDVKM. CDR3 length equals 14 residues. V was pared by 2 bases and J by 2 bases, with 10 bases between. In nucleotides, the CDR3 is TGTGCCAGCAGTTTAATGGACGGACCCTACGAGCAGTACTTC. This gives the protein CASSLMDGPYEQYF.

The chain is built from TRBV6-6 and TRBJ2-1; possibly TRBD2 for D (5 bases). The CDR3 extends over 15 amino acids. Germline CDR1 reads MNHNY; CDR2 reads SVGAGI (reference sequence). Between the trimmed V and J ends, which lost 7 bases and 7 bases, there was a span of 20 bases. CDR3 DNA sequence: TGTGCCAGCAAAATGGAGGACCGCGAAACGAATGAGCAGTTCTTC. It codes for CASKMEDRETNEQFF.

The chain has TRBV11-3 and TRBJ1-4; 7 bases agree with TRBD1. The CDR3 has 15 amino acids. The V gene end was trimmed by 1 base and the J gene end by 8 bases; junction bases not matched to a gene: 7. Germline values: CDR1 SGHNT, CDR2 YENEEA. The DNA of the CDR3 is TGTGCCAGCAGCTTAGGAGGGGGCCGGGGGGAAAAACTGTTTTTT. Amino acids: CASSLGGGRGEKLFF.

This clone came up once. The chain links TRBV19 to TRBJ2-2; 8 bases match TRBD2. Germline values: CDR1 LNHDA, CDR2 SQIVND (reference sequence). The CDR3 has 15 residues. With V trimmed by 1 base and J by 3 bases, 1 base remained unmatched. Here the CDR3 reads CASSIAGGDTGELFF. DNA of the CDR3: TGTGCCAGTAGTATAGCCGGGGGGGACACCGGGGAGCTGTTTTTT. Using reference TRBV19 and TRBJ2-2 for the parts outside the CDR3, the full variable domain is DGGITQSPKYLFRKEGQNVTLSCEQNLNHDAMYWYRQDPGQGLRLIYYSQIVNDFQKGDIAEGYSVSREKKESFPLTVTSAQKNPTAFYLCASSIAGGDTGELFFGEGSRLTVL.

The V gene is TRBV6-1, the J gene TRBJ2-4; D is uncertain. V lost 7 bases and J 8 bases, leaving 15 bases between the germline ends. CDR3 size: 13 residues. The germline gives CDR1 MNHNS, CDR2 SASEGT. The CDR3 here is CASTLRTRDIQYF. CDR3 bases: TGTGCCAGCACTCTAAGAACCCGAGACATTCAGTACTTC.

The table lists this clone with a count of one. The gene calls are TRBV5-4 and TRBJ1-6, with D possibly TRBD1 on 5 matching bases. The germline CDR1 and CDR2 sequences are SGHNT and YYREEE (reference sequence). V gave up 3 bases and J gave up 4 bases, with 14 bases separating them. This CDR3 comprises 16 residues. The CDR3 loop is CASSSQGSPYNSPLHF. DNA of the CDR3: TGTGCCAGCAGCTCCCAGGGATCCCCATATAATTCACCCCTCCACTTT.

This clone was seen a handful of times. The chain links TRBV4-2 to TRBJ1-1; D might be TRBD1 (6 bases). Germline V CDR1 and CDR2: LGHNA, YNFKEQ. There are 16 residues in the CDR3. V shed 0 bases and J shed 4 bases, with 15 bases lying between them. CDR3 region: CASSQDQGGGGTEAFF. In DNA, the CDR3 is TGTGCCAGCAGCCAAGATCAGGGAGGGGGAGGCACTGAAGCTTTCTTT.

This chain joins TRBV11-2 and TRBJ1-6; D is perhaps TRBD1 (6 bases). Between the trimmed V and J ends, which lost 5 bases and 3 bases, there was a span of 14 bases. Per germline, CDR1 SGHAT and CDR2 FQNNGV. The CDR3 has 16 residues. The CDR3 region is CASSNQGQGYNSPLHF. The CDR3 region has the DNA TGTGCCAGCAGCAATCAGGGGCAGGGCTATAATTCACCCCTCCACTTT.

CDR3 in amino acids: CASSEIGARNEKLFF. The CDR3, as DNA: TGTGCCAGCAGCGAAATAGGGGCCCGCAATGAAAAACTGTTTTTT. J is TRBJ1-4 and V is TRBV2; D is perhaps TRBD1 (5 bases). This CDR3 contains 15 residues. Germline CDR1 and CDR2: SNHLY and FYNNEI. Trimming removed 6 bases at V and 5 bases at J, with 16 bases between.

The sample holds a few counts of this clone. This CDR3 is CASSQAWAGSTQYF. The CDR3 nucleotides are TGTGCCAGCAGCCAGGCCTGGGCGGGGTCTACGCAGTATTTT. The rearrangement joins TRBV5-5 to TRBJ2-3; D may be TRBD2 (6 bases). Trimming stripped 4 bases from V and 8 bases from J, with 17 bases between. The CDR3 length is 14 residues. Germline-derived CDR1 and CDR2 are SGHKS and YYEKEE (reference sequence).

The chain uses TRBV9 and TRBJ2-1; D might be TRBD1 (9 bases). Germline loops: CDR1 SGDLS, CDR2 YYNGEE. This CDR3 has 18 residues. V dropped 4 bases and J dropped 9 bases, with 29 bases sitting between them. The CDR3 spells CASSPTTGGTGLFSEQFF. The CDR3 DNA follows: TGTGCCAGCAGCCCCACCACGGGGGGGACAGGGTTATTTAGTGAGCAGTTCTTC. The full variable domain, its missing parts supplied by reference TRBV9 and TRBJ2-1, is DSGVTQTPKHLITATGQRVTLRCSPRSGDLSVYWYQQSLDQGLQFLIQYYNGEERAKGNILERFSAQQFPDLHSELNLSSLELGDSALYFCASSPTTGGTGLFSEQFFGPGTRLTVL.

The genes are TRBV5-1 and TRBJ2-5; D gene ambiguous. From germline, CDR1 is SGHRS and CDR2 YFSETQ. This CDR3 has 11 amino acids. V lost 0 bases and J 5 bases, leaving 2 bases between the germline ends. CDR3 loop: CASSLDETQYF. The CDR3 DNA sequence: TGCGCCAGCAGCTTGGATGAGACCCAGTACTTC.

The chain recombines TRBV11-3 with TRBJ2-5, with TRBD2 matching 11 bases. The CDR3 is 14 residues long. Germline values: CDR1 SGHNT, CDR2 YENEEA. V was pared by 4 bases and J by 5 bases, with 3 bases of the junction left unmatched. CDR3 region: CASSSTSGGETQYF. As DNA, the CDR3 is TGTGCCAGCAGCTCTACTAGCGGGGGTGAGACCCAGTACTTC.

This sequence joins TRBV9 and TRBJ2-1; 14 nucleotides agree with TRBD2. V shed 4 bases and J 1 base; nucleotides not matched to a gene: 10. Germline assignment: CDR1 SGDLS and CDR2 YYNGEE. The CDR3 consists of 19 residues. The CDR3 loop reads CASSSRTSGGPGSYNEQFF. CDR3 bases: TGTGCCAGCAGCTCTAGGACTAGCGGGGGGCCGGGATCCTACAATGAGCAGTTCTTC.

This clone was detected only once. The chain carries TRBV11-2 and TRBJ1-4, with D perhaps TRBD1 (5 bases). Trimming shortened V by 2 bases and J by 5 bases, and 18 bases separated the two germline ends. Germline V CDR1 and CDR2: SGHAT, FQNNGV. The CDR3 is 17 residues long. CDR3 residues: CASSLQIQGGGNEKLFF. For the CDR3, the DNA is TGTGCCAGCAGCTTACAAATCCAGGGTGGAGGCAATGAAAAACTGTTTTTT.

The chain uses TRBV7-2 and TRBJ1-2; possible D gene TRBD1, 5 bases. Germline V gene lookup returns CDR1 SGHTA and CDR2 FQGNSA. V dropped 7 bases and J dropped 8 bases, with 14 bases sitting between them. The CDR3 has 12 amino acids. The CDR3 nucleotides are TGTGCCAGCACCGACAGCGACGGAGGCTACACCTTC. Translating it yields CASTDSDGGYTF. Full variable domain (outside the CDR3, taken from reference TRBV7-2 and TRBJ1-2): GAGVSQSPSNKVTEKGKDVELRCDPISGHTALYWYRQSLGQGLEFLIYFQGNSAPDKSGLPSDRFSAERTGGSVSTLTIQRTQQEDSAVYLCASTDSDGGYTFGSGTRLTVV.

This clone showed up just once. V is TRBV28 and J is TRBJ2-5, with TRBD1 identical over 10 bases. Germline trimming cut 5 bases from V and 3 bases from J; bases unmatched to any gene: 6. There are 15 residues in the CDR3. Germline values: CDR1 MDHEN, CDR2 SYDVKM. The CDR3 is CASSPGGQGKETQYF. The CDR3 DNA sequence: TGTGCCAGCAGTCCGGGGGGACAGGGGAAAGAGACCCAGTACTTC.

This clone was recorded once. The chain has TRBV5-1 and TRBJ1-3; D uncertain. CDR3 length: 15 residues. Germline CDR1 and CDR2: SGHRS and YFSETQ. V lost 3 bases to trimming and J lost 0 bases, with 10 bases between them. The CDR3 sequence is CASSSIGSSGNTIYF. As DNA, the CDR3 is TGCGCCAGCAGCTCCATAGGGAGCTCTGGAAACACCATATATTTT.

The chain's CDR3 is CASTPGQGSYEQYF. The DNA for the CDR3 is TGTGCCAGCACCCCTGGACAGGGATCCTACGAGCAGTACTTC. The chain employs TRBV7-9 and TRBJ2-7; 8 nucleotides align to TRBD1. The germline V gene encodes CDR1 SEHNR and CDR2 FQNEAQ (reference sequence). Trimming removed 7 bases from V and 1 base from J; junction bases left unmatched: 6. There are 14 residues in the CDR3.

This chain connects TRBV7-3 to TRBJ1-6; 7 positions match TRBD1. The CDR3 covers 17 residues. V lost 1 base to trimming and J lost 7 bases; unmatched junction nucleotides: 10. The germline V gene has CDR1 SGHTA and CDR2 FQGTGA. DNA for the CDR3: TGTGCCAGCAGCTTAAAGTCTGGGTACAGGGGCAATTCACCCCTCCACTTT. Residues: CASSLKSGYRGNSPLHF.

In DNA form, the CDR3 reads TGCGCCAGCAGCGGTGACAGGGCCGCCGGGGAGCTGTTTTTT. Amino acid sequence: CASSGDRAAGELFF. The rearrangement links TRBV5-1 to TRBJ2-2, with 7 bases fitting TRBD1. The V gene end was trimmed by 4 bases and the J gene end by 6 bases; junction bases not matched to a gene: 6. Germline V gene sequence: CDR1 SGHRS, CDR2 YFSETQ. The CDR3 contains 14 residues.

Points on this clone: Compared with germline, one end of the junction differs, possibly owing to a read error. The chain links TRBV10-2 to TRBJ1-1, with 7 bases fitting TRBD1. CDR3 length equals 14 residues. The germline CDR1 and CDR2 sequences are WSHSY and SAAADI. CDR3 nucleotides: TGCGCCAGCAGGGGAAGGGGGCGCAACATTGAAGCTTTCTTT. Its translation: CASRGRGRNIEAFF.